What follows are 6 T cell receptor beta chains derived from one specimen sequenced in a study. TRBV12-4/TRBJ1-2 clonotypes were amplified with adaptor-ligated barcode primers. TCRdb independently ran MiXCR on the multiplex PCR reads; one entry per CDR3 protein. The sample carries roughly 2,900 distinct CDR3 sequences, about 4.4% recorded once. What was sequenced was naive CD4+ T cells sorted from blood. Described subset: naive CD4+ T cells, CD4+CD45RA+CD25-. The receptor source for this set is a female donor with breast cancer.

By share, this clonotype counts as medium-sized. This sequence joins TRBV12-3 or TRBV12-4 and TRBJ1-2; unclear D gene. V shed 3 bases and J shed 0 bases, with 11 bases lying between them. The CDR3 has 15 residues. CDR3 sequence: CASSLTFSANYGYTF. The CDR3 DNA is TGTGCCAGCAGTTTGACTTTCTCTGCTAACTATGGCTACACCTTC.

This clonotype is categorized as medium-sized (0.01 to 0.1%). The chain uses TRBV12-3 or TRBV12-4 and TRBJ1-2; D is undetermined. This CDR3 has 15 amino acids. The V end lost 2 bases, the J end lost 6 bases, and 16 bases lay between the germline ends. The CDR3 sequence: CASSLKPYVGNGYTF. CDR3 nucleotides: TGTGCCAGCAGTTTAAAACCCTACGTAGGAAATGGCTACACCTTC.

J is TRBJ1-2 and V is TRBV12-3 or TRBV12-4, with TRBD1 as a possible D gene (5 bases). The CDR3 has 15 residues. V shed 5 bases and J shed 5 bases, with 18 bases lying between them. The CDR3 sequence is CASSLRGRLSYGYTF. Written as DNA, the CDR3 is TGTGCCAGCAGTCTTAGGGGCCGACTGTCTTATGGCTACACCTTC.

This clonotype is labeled as large. The V gene is TRBV12-3 or TRBV12-4, the J gene TRBJ1-2; D unresolved. Between the trimmed V and J ends, which lost 5 bases and 2 bases, there was a span of 9 bases. The CDR3 runs to 13 residues. The DNA of the CDR3 is TGTGCCAGCAGTCTCGGGAACAACTATGGCTACACCTTC. It translates to CASSLGNNYGYTF.

By frequency in the sample, this clonotype is medium-sized. The chain employs TRBV12-3 or TRBV12-4 and TRBJ1-2; D is unresolved. V was clipped by 1 base and J by 5 bases, with 11 bases between them. This CDR3 is built from 14 residues. CDR3 protein: CASSLDGRLYGYTF. The CDR3 DNA follows: TGTGCCAGCAGTTTAGACGGACGGCTTTATGGCTACACCTTC.

By share of the sample, this clonotype is medium-sized. This chain connects TRBV12-3 or TRBV12-4 to TRBJ1-2, with D uncertain. Trimming shortened V by 3 bases and J by 2 bases, and 10 bases separated the two germline ends. There are 14 residues in the CDR3. CDR3 amino acids: CASSFGISNYGYTF. As DNA, the CDR3 is TGTGCCAGCAGTTTCGGGATCAGCAACTATGGCTACACCTTC.